One and the same sample provided the 17 T cell receptor beta chains below, sequenced in a study of cytomegalovirus exposure and HLA in healthy donors. Data came from immunoSEQ multiplex PCR; TCRdb stores just in-frame clones and leaves some out. The table shows 250,000 to 400,000 clones, with around 87% occurring only once. The sample consisted of PBMCs. These receptors came from a woman aged 25 to 45 in good health and CMV-seropositive.

This chain links TRBV27 with TRBJ2-6, with TRBD1 matching over 8 bases. Germline V gives CDR1 MNHEY, CDR2 SMNVEV (reference sequence). This CDR3 has 15 amino acids. V lost 4 bases, J lost 2 bases, and 1 base stayed unmatched. CDR3 residues: CASSSQGAGANVLTF. The CDR3 DNA is TGTGCCAGCAGTTCACAGGGGGCTGGGGCCAACGTCCTGACTTTC.

V gene TRBV7-8 combines with J gene TRBJ2-1, with 7 bases lining up with TRBD2. CDR1 SGHVS and CDR2 FQNEAQ come from the germline V gene. J was trimmed by 12 bases and V by 3 bases; bases with no gene match: 5. The CDR3 totals 12 residues. The CDR3 loop reads CASSLGGAGQFF. The CDR3 DNA reads TGTGCCAGCAGCTTGGGAGGGGCAGGGCAGTTCTTC.

This chain joins TRBV2 and TRBJ2-7; 8 nucleotides line up with TRBD1. The V and J ends lost 4 bases and 5 bases, in that order; junction bases with no gene match: 4. Germline lookup yields CDR1 SNHLY and CDR2 FYNNEI. CDR3 length: 13 residues. The CDR3 sequence: CASSGQGINEQYF. The CDR3 nucleotides read TGTGCCAGCAGTGGACAGGGGATCAACGAGCAGTACTTC.

The genes are TRBV4-3 and TRBJ2-1; 7 bases line up with TRBD1. The trim removed 0 bases at V and 7 bases at J, leaving 6 bases unmatched. Germline CDR1 and CDR2: LGHNA and YSLEER. CDR3 size: 15 residues. This chain's CDR3 is CASSQDPGQLNEQFF. The CDR3 bases are TGCGCCAGCAGCCAAGACCCGGGACAGTTGAATGAGCAGTTCTTC.

This clone occurred once. The chain is built from TRBV7-9 and TRBJ2-3; 9 bases line up with TRBD2. J gave up 4 bases and V 0 bases, and 5 bases lay outside the gene matches. The V gene's germline CDR1 is SEHNR and CDR2 FQNEAQ (reference sequence). The CDR3 runs 16 residues. The CDR3: CASSLAAGGPSDTQYF. In DNA, the CDR3 is TGTGCCAGCAGCTTAGCGGCGGGAGGGCCTTCAGATACGCAGTATTTT.

Only a few counts were recorded for this clone. CDR3 nucleotides: TGTGCCAGCAGCACGACCGGGACAGGGACAAGGGGTGGCTACACCTTC. This translates into CASSTTGTGTRGGYTF. V usage is TRBV2 and J usage is TRBJ1-2, with 9 bases lining up with TRBD1. The CDR3 length is 16 residues. CDR1 is SNHLY, CDR2 FYNNEI, per germline. The junction had 15 bases not matched to a gene; V was cut back by 6 bases and J by 7 bases.

The CDR3 is CASSSQTGSRYEQYF. As DNA, the CDR3 is TGTGCCAGCAGCTCCCAGACAGGGTCGCGCTACGAGCAGTACTTC. J is TRBJ2-7 and V is TRBV13, with 7 nucleotides matching TRBD1. The CDR3 has 15 amino acids. Germline CDR1 PRHDT, CDR2 FYEKMQ (reference sequence). Trimming cost V 4 bases and J 3 bases; bases outside gene matches: 9.

The chain couples TRBV27 to TRBJ1-3, with a possible D match to TRBD1 (5 bases). Per germline, CDR1 MNHEY and CDR2 SMNVEV (reference sequence). V was pared by 2 bases and J by 4 bases, with 12 bases between. The CDR3 covers 15 residues. In DNA, the CDR3 is TGTGCCAGCAGTTTACTAGGGGCGCCGGGAAACACCATATATTTT. Amino acid sequence: CASSLLGAPGNTIYF.

This clone has just one count. The chain employs TRBV30 and TRBJ2-1; possibly TRBD1 or TRBD2 for D (6 bases each). CDR1 GTSNPN and CDR2 SVGIG come from the germline V gene (reference sequence). The CDR3 loop spans 13 amino acids. Between the trimmed V and J ends, which lost 0 bases and 6 bases, there was a span of 9 bases. The CDR3 loop is CAWSVGGLNEQFF. CDR3 sequence (DNA): TGTGCCTGGAGTGTAGGGGGGCTCAATGAGCAGTTCTTC.

The genes are TRBV14 and TRBJ2-7, with D hard to call. This CDR3 has 16 amino acids. Trimming shortened V by 3 bases and J by 2 bases, and 17 bases separated the two germline ends. Germline values: CDR1 SGHDN, CDR2 FVKESK. This chain's CDR3 is CASSQKLADPTYEQYF. In DNA form, the CDR3 reads TGTGCCAGCAGCCAGAAGCTTGCGGATCCTACCTACGAGCAGTACTTC.

V usage is TRBV6-6 and J usage is TRBJ1-2, with D possibly matching TRBD1 (5 bases). Trimming pared 5 bases from V and 2 bases from J, leaving 9 bases between. This CDR3 has 13 residues. Looked up from germline, CDR1 is MNHNY and CDR2 is SVGAGI (reference sequence). The CDR3 loop reads CASSGGRNYGYTF. The CDR3 nucleotides read TGTGCCAGCAGTGGGGGAAGAAACTATGGCTACACCTTC.

The chain joins TRBV5-1 to TRBJ1-1; a weak D match, TRBD1 (6 bases). CDR1 SGHRS and CDR2 YFSETQ come from the germline V gene. CDR3 length equals 15 residues. Between the trimmed V and J ends, which lost 4 bases and 2 bases, there was a span of 15 bases. CDR3 sequence (DNA): TGCGCCAGCAGCACCGCTGTAGGGGGAAACACTGAAGCTTTCTTT. It translates to CASSTAVGGNTEAFF.

CDR3 DNA: TGTGCCAGCAGCTGGACTAGCGGGAGCGACACCGGGGAGCTGTTTTTT. Its translation is CASSWTSGSDTGELFF. The J gene is TRBJ2-2, the V gene TRBV7-2; 13 nucleotides match TRBD2. V was clipped by 4 bases and J by 3 bases; unmatched bases: 2. The CDR3 loop spans 16 amino acids. Germline loops: CDR1 SGHTA, CDR2 FQGNSA.

This clone was observed a single time. V is TRBV12-5 and J is TRBJ2-1; TRBD2 might be the D (5 bases). The CDR3 sequence is 13 residues long. The V gene lost 5 bases and the J gene lost 7 bases, with 12 bases spanning the gap. The V gene's germline CDR1 is LGHNT and CDR2 FRNRAP. The CDR3 nucleotides read TGTGCTAGTGGTGGAGGAACCTTTAATGAGCAGTTCTTC. Translated, it gives CASGGGTFNEQFF.

The chain uses TRBV2 and TRBJ2-1; 9 bases align to TRBD2. Germline lookup yields CDR1 SNHLY and CDR2 FYNNEI. There are 15 residues in the CDR3. V trimming: 4 bases; J trimming: 3 bases; junction bases outside the gene matches: 4. The CDR3 DNA reads as TGTGCCAGCAGTGGGAGCGGGGGGCACTACAATGAGCAGTTCTTC. Encoded protein: CASSGSGGHYNEQFF. The full variable domain, in which reference TRBV2 and TRBJ2-1 provide the parts outside the CDR3, is EPEVTQTPSHQVTQMGQEVILRCVPISNHLYFYWYRQILGQKVEFLVSFYNNEISEKSEIFDDQFSVERPDGSNFTLKIRSTKLEDSAMYFCASSGSGGHYNEQFFGPGTRLTVL.

This clone was counted a few times. This rearrangement joins TRBV30 to TRBJ1-2, with 8 nucleotides matching TRBD1. CDR1 is GTSNPN and CDR2 is SVGIG in the germline V gene (reference sequence). V lost 7 bases, J lost 4 bases, and 2 bases stayed unmatched. CDR3 length equals 11 residues. In DNA form, the CDR3 reads TGTGCCTCGACAGGGGCCTATGGCTACACCTTC. The encoded protein is CASTGAYGYTF.

The chain recombines TRBV25-1 with TRBJ2-1; 8 bases fit TRBD2. CDR1 and CDR2 (germline): MGHDK, SYGVNS. With 5 bases clipped from V and 0 bases from J, the junction kept 3 bases outside the gene matches. The CDR3 is 15 residues long. DNA for the CDR3: TGTGCCAGCAGTAAACTAGCGGACTCCTACAATGAGCAGTTCTTC. Encoded protein: CASSKLADSYNEQFF.